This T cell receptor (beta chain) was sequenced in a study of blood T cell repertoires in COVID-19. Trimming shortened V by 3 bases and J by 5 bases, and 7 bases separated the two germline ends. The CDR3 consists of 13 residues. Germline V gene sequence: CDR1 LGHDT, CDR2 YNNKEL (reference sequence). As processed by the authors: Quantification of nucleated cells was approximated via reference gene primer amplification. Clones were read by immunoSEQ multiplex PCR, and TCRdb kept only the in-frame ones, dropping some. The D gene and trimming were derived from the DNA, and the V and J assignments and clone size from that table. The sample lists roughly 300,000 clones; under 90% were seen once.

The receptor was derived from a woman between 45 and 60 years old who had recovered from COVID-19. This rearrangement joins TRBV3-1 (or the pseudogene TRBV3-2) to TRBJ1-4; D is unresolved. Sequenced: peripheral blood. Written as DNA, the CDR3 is TGTGCCAGCAGCCAGACACAGAATGAAAAACTGTTTTTT. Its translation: CASSQTQNEKLFF.